Listed below are T cell receptor beta chains from one sample, sequenced in a study of blood T cell repertoires in COVID-19. This table comes from immunoSEQ multiplex PCR, and its TCRdb copy is limited to in-frame clones, with some not included. The table includes approximately 220,000 clones, 84% detected once. The sample taken for sequencing was PBMCs or T cells enriched from blood (not recorded which). These receptors were taken from a woman in her thirties or forties who had recovered from COVID-19. Each CDR3 is given with its conserved first and last residue. Fields, in order: D gene, J gene, clone size, V gene, CDR3 protein, CDR3 DNA. D genes are given only for firm matches. Expanded clones get a size class; other rows say once, few or many, or leave the size out.

D gene: TRBD2; J gene: TRBJ2-1; clone size: .; V gene: TRBV15; CDR3 protein: CATSRDGREQFF; CDR3 DNA: TGTGCCACCAGCAGAGACGGGAGGGAGCAGTTCTTC
D gene: TRBD2; J gene: TRBJ2-2; clone size: .; V gene: TRBV6-5; CDR3 protein: CASSSHRLADTGELFF; CDR3 DNA: TGTGCCAGCAGTTCCCACCGACTAGCGGACACCGGGGAGCTGTTTTTT
D gene: .; J gene: TRBJ1-2; clone size: .; V gene: TRBV5-1; CDR3 protein: CASSLTGYGYTF; CDR3 DNA: TGCGCCAGCAGCTTGACAGGGTATGGCTACACCTTC
D gene: TRBD1; J gene: TRBJ1-4; clone size: .; V gene: TRBV7-2; CDR3 protein: CASSLVGTGDEKLFF; CDR3 DNA: TGTGCCAGCAGCTTAGTAGGGACAGGGGATGAAAAACTGTTTTTT
D gene: .; J gene: TRBJ2-2; clone size: .; V gene: TRBV7-2; CDR3 protein: CASLGETNTGELFF; CDR3 DNA: TGTGCCAGCCTAGGCGAGACGAACACCGGGGAGCTGTTTTTT
D gene: TRBD2; J gene: TRBJ2-1; clone size: .; V gene: TRBV5-1; CDR3 protein: CASSLASGRSYNEQFF; CDR3 DNA: TGCGCCAGCAGCTTGGCTAGCGGGAGGTCCTACAATGAGCAGTTCTTC
D gene: .; J gene: TRBJ1-1; clone size: .; V gene: TRBV19; CDR3 protein: CASSATSWRTEAFF; CDR3 DNA: TGTGCCAGTAGTGCGACCTCTTGGAGAACTGAAGCTTTCTTT
D gene: TRBD2; J gene: TRBJ2-1; clone size: .; V gene: TRBV5-1; CDR3 protein: CASSPSRLADNEQFF; CDR3 DNA: TGCGCCAGCAGCCCATCCCGACTAGCGGATAATGAGCAGTTCTTC
D gene: .; J gene: TRBJ1-2; clone size: .; V gene: TRBV7-2; CDR3 protein: CASSLEGRPTTGYTF; CDR3 DNA: TGTGCCAGCAGCTTAGAAGGCAGGCCTACGACGGGCTACACCTTC
D gene: .; J gene: TRBJ1-1; clone size: .; V gene: TRBV11-1; CDR3 protein: CASSSTGIGNTEAFF; CDR3 DNA: TGTGCCAGCAGCTCCACAGGTATCGGGAACACTGAAGCTTTCTTT
D gene: TRBD2; J gene: TRBJ2-1; clone size: .; V gene: TRBV19; CDR3 protein: CASSMKAGGRREQFF; CDR3 DNA: TGTGCCAGTAGTATGAAGGCGGGAGGGCGAAGGGAGCAGTTCTTC
D gene: TRBD1; J gene: TRBJ1-1; clone size: .; V gene: TRBV5-3; CDR3 protein: CARNKRTGLNTEAFF; CDR3 DNA: TGTGCCAGAAACAAGCGGACAGGGCTGAACACTGAAGCTTTCTTT
D gene: .; J gene: TRBJ1-1; clone size: .; V gene: TRBV14; CDR3 protein: CASSRNSGGTEAFF; CDR3 DNA: TGTGCCAGCAGCCGGAATAGTGGGGGGACTGAAGCTTTCTTT
D gene: TRBD2; J gene: TRBJ2-1; clone size: .; V gene: TRBV7-2; CDR3 protein: CASSSSVAGGGSYNEQFF; CDR3 DNA: TGTGCCAGCAGCTCTAGCGTAGCGGGAGGGGGCTCCTACAATGAGCAGTTCTTC
D gene: .; J gene: TRBJ2-3; clone size: once; V gene: TRBV7-2; CDR3 protein: CASSFLSRRGTDTQYF; CDR3 DNA: TGTGCCAGCAGCTTCTTAAGCCGCAGGGGCACAGATACGCAGTATTTT
D gene: .; J gene: TRBJ2-5; clone size: .; V gene: TRBV28; CDR3 protein: CASSSGGLETQYF; CDR3 DNA: TGTGCCAGCAGCTCCGGGGGATTGGAGACCCAGTACTTC
D gene: TRBD1; J gene: TRBJ1-1; clone size: .; V gene: TRBV13; CDR3 protein: CASSLVQGDTEAFF; CDR3 DNA: TGTGCCAGCAGCTTAGTACAGGGGGACACTGAAGCTTTCTTT
D gene: .; J gene: TRBJ2-5; clone size: once; V gene: TRBV18; CDR3 protein: CASSSLDRGGGETQYF; CDR3 DNA: TGTGCCAGCTCGTCTCTCGACAGGGGCGGGGGAGAGACCCAGTACTTC
D gene: TRBD2; J gene: TRBJ2-3; clone size: .; V gene: TRBV11-2; CDR3 protein: CASSAGTSGMGTDTQYF; CDR3 DNA: TGTGCCAGCAGCGCCGGGACTAGCGGGATGGGCACAGATACGCAGTATTTT
D gene: TRBD1; J gene: TRBJ1-1; clone size: .; V gene: TRBV5-1; CDR3 protein: CASRPDRGNTEAFF; CDR3 DNA: TGCGCCAGCAGACCGGACAGGGGGAACACTGAAGCTTTCTTT
D gene: .; J gene: TRBJ1-5; clone size: .; V gene: TRBV28; CDR3 protein: CASSPHNRAMPQHF; CDR3 DNA: TGTGCCAGCAGTCCCCACAACAGAGCCATGCCCCAGCATTTT
D gene: .; J gene: TRBJ2-5; clone size: .; V gene: TRBV4-1; CDR3 protein: CASSQGDSSGTQETQYF; CDR3 DNA: TGCGCCAGCAGCCAAGGGGATTCAAGCGGGACACAAGAGACCCAGTACTTC
D gene: .; J gene: TRBJ1-5; clone size: .; V gene: TRBV30; CDR3 protein: CAWSGTDNQPQHF; CDR3 DNA: TGTGCCTGGAGTGGGACAGACAATCAGCCCCAGCATTTT
D gene: TRBD1; J gene: TRBJ2-2; clone size: .; V gene: TRBV6-2/TRBV6-3; CDR3 protein: CASSYDKEQGVLNTGELFF; CDR3 DNA: TGTGCCAGCAGTTACGATAAAGAACAGGGGGTTTTGAACACCGGGGAGCTGTTTTTT
D gene: .; J gene: TRBJ2-5; clone size: .; V gene: TRBV19; CDR3 protein: CASSRAQETQYF; CDR3 DNA: TGTGCCAGTAGTCGAGCCCAAGAGACCCAGTACTTC
D gene: .; J gene: TRBJ2-5; clone size: .; V gene: TRBV2; CDR3 protein: CASRGRSGETQYF; CDR3 DNA: TGTGCCAGCAGGGGGAGGAGTGGGGAGACCCAGTACTTC
D gene: TRBD1; J gene: TRBJ2-7; clone size: .; V gene: TRBV4-1; CDR3 protein: CASSQRTGGLEQYF; CDR3 DNA: TGCGCCAGCAGCCAACGAACAGGGGGCTTAGAGCAGTACTTC
D gene: TRBD1; J gene: TRBJ2-5; clone size: once; V gene: TRBV3-1/TRBV3-2; CDR3 protein: CASSHGTGGETQYF; CDR3 DNA: TGTGCCAGCAGCCATGGCACAGGGGGAGAGACCCAGTACTTC
D gene: .; J gene: TRBJ1-1; clone size: .; V gene: TRBV7-9; CDR3 protein: CASSLSPEVGKAFF; CDR3 DNA: TGTGCCAGCAGCTTAAGTCCCGAGGTTGGAAAAGCTTTCTTT
D gene: TRBD1; J gene: TRBJ1-2; clone size: .; V gene: TRBV19; CDR3 protein: CASDGTGVSGYTF; CDR3 DNA: TGTGCCAGCGACGGGACAGGGGTTAGTGGCTACACCTTC
D gene: TRBD2; J gene: TRBJ2-7; clone size: .; V gene: TRBV6-5; CDR3 protein: CASSSLAGGPYEQYF; CDR3 DNA: TGTGCCAGCAGTTCGCTAGCGGGAGGGCCATACGAGCAGTACTTC
D gene: .; J gene: TRBJ1-1; clone size: once; V gene: TRBV7-2; CDR3 protein: CASSSLGGNTEAFF; CDR3 DNA: TGTGCCAGCAGCTCACTCGGGGGGAACACTGAAGCTTTCTTT
D gene: TRBD2; J gene: TRBJ2-3; clone size: .; V gene: TRBV19; CDR3 protein: CASTLGLAGGGSTDTQYF; CDR3 DNA: TGTGCCAGTACCCTGGGACTAGCGGGAGGCGGTAGCACAGATACGCAGTATTTT
D gene: .; J gene: TRBJ2-5; clone size: .; V gene: TRBV2; CDR3 protein: CASSSAQRETQYF; CDR3 DNA: TGTGCCAGCAGTAGCGCCCAGCGGGAGACCCAGTACTTC
D gene: TRBD1; J gene: TRBJ1-5; clone size: .; V gene: TRBV18; CDR3 protein: CASSLFETGVKLEGQPQHF; CDR3 DNA: TGTGCCAGCTCACTCTTTGAGACAGGGGTAAAACTCGAGGGTCAGCCCCAGCATTTT
D gene: .; J gene: TRBJ2-6; clone size: .; V gene: TRBV5-1; CDR3 protein: CASSSGLGSGANVLTF; CDR3 DNA: TGCGCCAGCAGTTCGGGACTGGGCTCTGGGGCCAACGTCCTGACTTTC
D gene: TRBD2; J gene: TRBJ2-2; clone size: .; V gene: TRBV19; CDR3 protein: CASSTGTGGNSRAGSGELFF; CDR3 DNA: TGTGCCAGTAGTACCGGGACCGGAGGAAATTCTAGAGCGGGATCTGGGGAGCTGTTTTTT
D gene: TRBD1; J gene: TRBJ2-3; clone size: .; V gene: TRBV10-1; CDR3 protein: CASSDHRGTDTQYF; CDR3 DNA: TGCGCCAGCAGTGACCACAGGGGAACAGATACGCAGTATTTT
D gene: TRBD1; J gene: TRBJ1-1; clone size: .; V gene: TRBV10-3; CDR3 protein: CAISEWGQGRFDAEAFF; CDR3 DNA: TGTGCCATCAGTGAGTGGGGACAGGGTAGGTTCGACGCTGAAGCTTTCTTT
D gene: .; J gene: TRBJ2-1; clone size: .; V gene: TRBV21-1; CDR3 protein: CASSINILLAQSSYNEQFF; CDR3 DNA: TGTGCCAGCAGCATAAATATACTACTAGCGCAGAGCTCCTACAATGAGCAGTTCTTC
D gene: .; J gene: TRBJ1-1; clone size: .; V gene: TRBV25-1; CDR3 protein: CASSGIDRGNTEAFF; CDR3 DNA: TGTGCCAGCAGTGGGATTGACAGAGGGAACACTGAAGCTTTCTTT
D gene: .; J gene: TRBJ2-2; clone size: .; V gene: TRBV4-2; CDR3 protein: CASSPLTRRANTGELFF; CDR3 DNA: TGTGCCAGCAGCCCCCTCACTCGGCGGGCGAACACCGGGGAGCTGTTTTTT
D gene: TRBD1; J gene: TRBJ1-1; clone size: few; V gene: TRBV13; CDR3 protein: CASSLGTGSGPTEAFF; CDR3 DNA: TGTGCCAGCAGCTTAGGGACAGGGTCGGGACCCACTGAAGCTTTCTTT
D gene: TRBD2; J gene: TRBJ2-4; clone size: .; V gene: TRBV9; CDR3 protein: CASSGASGKNIQYF; CDR3 DNA: TGTGCCAGCAGCGGGGCTAGCGGGAAAAACATTCAGTACTTC
D gene: .; J gene: TRBJ2-1; clone size: few; V gene: TRBV19; CDR3 protein: CASSTLDTNNEQFF; CDR3 DNA: TGTGCCAGTAGTACACTAGACACTAACAATGAGCAGTTCTTC
D gene: .; J gene: TRBJ2-6; clone size: .; V gene: TRBV18; CDR3 protein: CASVPPYSGANVLTF; CDR3 DNA: TGTGCCAGCGTCCCTCCGTACTCTGGGGCCAACGTCCTGACTTTC
D gene: TRBD1; J gene: TRBJ1-1; clone size: .; V gene: TRBV5-1; CDR3 protein: CASSWTGFGDEAFF; CDR3 DNA: TGCGCCAGCAGCTGGACAGGGTTTGGGGATGAAGCTTTCTTT
D gene: .; J gene: TRBJ1-1; clone size: .; V gene: TRBV6-5; CDR3 protein: CASSRGGNTEAFF; CDR3 DNA: TGTGCCAGCAGCCGGGGGGGGAACACTGAAGCTTTCTTT
D gene: TRBD2; J gene: TRBJ2-7; clone size: .; V gene: TRBV27; CDR3 protein: CASSFRTLDSGSGLGSYEQYF; CDR3 DNA: TGTGCCAGCAGTTTCCGGACCCTCGATAGCGGGAGCGGATTGGGCTCCTACGAGCAGTACTTC
D gene: TRBD2; J gene: TRBJ2-5; clone size: .; V gene: TRBV5-8; CDR3 protein: CASSLRTSGSQTQYF; CDR3 DNA: TGTGCCAGCAGCCTCCGGACTAGCGGGAGTCAGACCCAGTACTTC
D gene: TRBD1; J gene: TRBJ1-1; clone size: .; V gene: TRBV19; CDR3 protein: CASSGNRGGTEAFF; CDR3 DNA: TGTGCCAGTAGTGGGAACAGGGGCGGCACTGAAGCTTTCTTT
D gene: .; J gene: TRBJ1-6; clone size: .; V gene: TRBV24-1; CDR3 protein: CATSDFLGGPYSPLHF; CDR3 DNA: TGTGCCACCAGTGATTTTTTGGGAGGACCTTATTCACCCCTCCACTTT
D gene: .; J gene: TRBJ1-1; clone size: .; V gene: TRBV5-1; CDR3 protein: CASSHGSGRAEAFF; CDR3 DNA: TGCGCCAGCAGCCACGGTTCAGGGAGGGCTGAAGCTTTCTTT
D gene: .; J gene: TRBJ1-2; clone size: .; V gene: TRBV7-9; CDR3 protein: CASSLAGVRDYGYTF; CDR3 DNA: TGTGCCAGCAGCTTAGCCGGGGTGCGGGACTATGGCTACACCTTC